The T cell receptor (beta chain) described here comes from a study of blood T cell repertoires in COVID-19. This clone was seen just once. Germline loops: CDR1 MNHEY, CDR2 SVGAGI. CDR3 length: 14 amino acids. V gave up 4 bases and J gave up 0 bases, with 7 bases separating them. Participants were aged roughly 18 to 89 years from about two dozen US areas. Source study methods: Reference gene primers were amplified, and this amplification served to estimate nucleated cell counts. Sequencing used immunoSEQ multiplex PCR; TCRdb keeps in-frame clones, though not all of them. V and J calls and clone size are copied from that table; D and trimming were computed from the DNA. The sample holds roughly 250,000 clones, about nine tenths seen once.

The sequence came from a woman in her 30s with acute COVID-19. Specimen: PBMCs or T cells enriched from blood (not recorded which). This chain links TRBV6-5 with TRBJ1-3; D is unresolved. The CDR3 region has the DNA TGTGCCAGCAGTTCGCAGTTCTCTGGAAACACCATATATTTT. The encoded protein is CASSSQFSGNTIYF.